These T cell receptor beta chains were read from a single sample in a study of a mutant IDH1 vaccine in newly diagnosed glioma. The antigens of these receptors remain unknown. Assay: immunoSEQ multiplex PCR; the TCRdb copy retains only in-frame clones and omits some. The profile shows about 86,000 clones, 75% to 85% of them singletons. Sequences were derived from PBMCs, sampled from a glioma patient whose treatment included an IDH1 peptide vaccine. The receptors come from a man aged 25-45 years with glioma. Some clones in this sample may be carry-over from other donors' samples. CDR3s include the opening cysteine and the closing phenylalanine or tryptophan. D genes are given only for firm matches. Only some rows state a clone size, as once, few, many or a class for expanded clones.

D	size	V	J	CDR3	DNA
-	-	TRBV29-1	TRBJ2-1	CSVEGRGEQFF	TGCAGCGTTGAAGGGAGGGGAGAGCAGTTCTTC
TRBD2	-	TRBV5-1	TRBJ2-3	CASSLSSGGRVHTQYF	TGCGCCAGCAGCTTGTCAAGCGGGGGGCGGGTGCATACGCAGTATTTT
TRBD1	-	TRBV18	TRBJ1-3	CASSPSGQENTIYF	TGTGCCAGCTCACCCTCGGGACAGGAGAACACCATATATTTT
TRBD2	-	TRBV5-5	TRBJ2-1	CASSFTSGGDEQFF	TGTGCCAGCAGCTTCACTAGCGGGGGCGATGAGCAGTTCTTC
-	-	TRBV11-2	TRBJ1-4	CASSSGAETYEKLFF	TGTGCCAGCAGCTCCGGGGCGGAAACCTATGAAAAACTGTTTTTT
-	-	TRBV27	TRBJ2-7	CASSPGGYEQYF	TGTGCCAGCAGTCCAGGAGGCTACGAGCAGTACTTC
TRBD1	-	TRBV5-1	TRBJ2-3	CASSLGTGFMADTQYF	TGCGCCAGCAGCTTGGGGACAGGGTTCATGGCAGATACGCAGTATTTT
TRBD1	-	TRBV14	TRBJ1-1	CASSPTRKGAEDTEAFF	TGTGCCAGCAGCCCTACCCGGAAGGGGGCTGAGGACACTGAAGCTTTCTTT
-	-	TRBV9	TRBJ1-1	CASSVDSGSTEAFF	TGTGCCAGCAGCGTTGATTCAGGGTCCACTGAAGCTTTCTTT
-	-	TRBV2	TRBJ1-4	CASSEGQGYEKLFF	TGTGCCAGCAGTGAAGGGCAGGGGTATGAAAAACTGTTTTTT
-	-	TRBV5-5	TRBJ2-2	CASNFGVPGELFF	TGTGCCAGCAATTTCGGGGTTCCCGGGGAGCTGTTTTTT
-	-	TRBV6-5	TRBJ1-2	CASSFGQYYGYTF	TGTGCCAGCAGTTTTGGACAGTACTATGGCTACACCTTC
-	-	TRBV27	TRBJ1-4	CASSLTMGATNEKLFF	TGTGCCAGCAGTCTCACCATGGGGGCAACTAATGAAAAACTGTTTTTT
-	-	TRBV6-1	TRBJ2-4	CASSEGGTADRYF	TGTGCCAGCAGTGAAGGAGGTACAGCGGATCGGTACTTC
-	-	TRBV4-1	TRBJ1-6	CASSQSRQHYNSPLHF	TGCGCCAGCAGCCAGAGTCGACAACACTATAATTCACCCCTCCACTTT
TRBD1	-	TRBV5-8	TRBJ1-5	CASSYLTGVGNQPQHF	TGTGCCAGCAGCTATCTTACAGGGGTTGGCAATCAGCCCCAGCATTTT
TRBD1	-	TRBV6-1	TRBJ1-5	CASSVIDREGQPQHF	TGTGCCAGCAGTGTTATAGACAGGGAGGGTCAGCCCCAGCATTTT
-	once	TRBV27	TRBJ2-3	CASSLWGKDTQYF	TGTGCCAGCAGTTTATGGGGAAAAGATACGCAGTATTTT
TRBD1	-	TRBV30	TRBJ2-7	CAWSPPGQVYYEQYF	TGTGCCTGGAGCCCACCCGGACAGGTGTACTACGAGCAGTACTTC
TRBD1	-	TRBV28	TRBJ1-4	CASSLLGTGNEKLFF	TGTGCCAGCAGTTTATTAGGGACAGGGAATGAAAAACTGTTTTTT
-	-	TRBV4-3	TRBJ1-5	CASSQDATPYQPQHF	TGCGCCAGCAGCCAAGACGCGACACCCTATCAGCCCCAGCATTTT
-	few	TRBV19	TRBJ1-2	CASSARGDWGYTF	TGTGCCAGTAGCGCCCGAGGGGATTGGGGCTACACCTTC
-	-	TRBV4-1	TRBJ2-3	CASSQGPGYETDTQYF	TGCGCCAGCAGCCAAGGTCCGGGGTATGAAACAGATACGCAGTATTTT
-	-	TRBV12-5	TRBJ1-1	CASARNTEAFF	TGTGCTAGTGCCCGGAACACTGAAGCTTTCTTT
-	once	TRBV5-1	TRBJ1-6	CASSRGTAESSYNSPLHF	TGCGCCAGCAGCCGAGGGACGGCTGAGAGCTCCTATAATTCACCCCTCCACTTT
TRBD1	-	TRBV6-5	TRBJ1-5	CASSYLGQRDQPQHF	TGTGCCAGCAGTTACCTGGGACAGAGGGATCAGCCCCAGCATTTT
TRBD1	-	TRBV28	TRBJ2-7	CASSSPQGTAYEQYF	TGTGCCAGCAGTTCTCCCCAAGGGACAGCCTACGAGCAGTACTTC
TRBD1	-	TRBV27	TRBJ1-1	CASSLNNNDRGGGTEAFF	TGTGCCAGCAGTTTAAACAACAATGACAGGGGTGGTGGAACTGAAGCTTTCTTT
-	-	TRBV14	TRBJ2-5	CASSQDGARAQYF	TGTGCCAGCAGCCAAGATGGAGCGAGGGCCCAGTACTTC
-	-	TRBV11-2	TRBJ1-5	CASSLSSYSNQPQHF	TGTGCCAGCAGCTTATCGTCGTATAGCAATCAGCCCCAGCATTTT
TRBD1	-	TRBV9	TRBJ1-2	CASSVATGGLKDGYTF	TGTGCCAGCAGCGTAGCAACAGGGGGATTAAAGGATGGCTACACCTTC
TRBD1	-	TRBV19	TRBJ1-2	CASSIDARGSGYTF	TGTGCCAGTAGTATAGATGCCAGGGGGAGCGGCTACACCTTC
TRBD2	-	TRBV4-3	TRBJ2-6	CASSRLAGGLTGANVLTF	TGCGCCAGCAGCCGACTAGCGGGGGGTCTGACTGGGGCCAACGTCCTGACTTTC
TRBD2	-	TRBV5-1	TRBJ2-1	CASSPGTSGIRFF	TGCGCCAGCAGCCCGGGGACTAGCGGGATTCGGTTCTTC